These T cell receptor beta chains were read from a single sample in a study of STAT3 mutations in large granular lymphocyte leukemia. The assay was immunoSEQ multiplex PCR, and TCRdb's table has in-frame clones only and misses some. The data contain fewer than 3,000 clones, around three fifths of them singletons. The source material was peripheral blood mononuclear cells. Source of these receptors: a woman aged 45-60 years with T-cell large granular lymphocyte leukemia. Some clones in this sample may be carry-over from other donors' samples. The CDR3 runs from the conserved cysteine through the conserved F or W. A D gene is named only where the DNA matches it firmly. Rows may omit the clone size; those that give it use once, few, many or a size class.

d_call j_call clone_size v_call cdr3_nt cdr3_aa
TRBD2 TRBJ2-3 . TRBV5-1 TGCGCCAGCAGCTTGTGGCGGGAGGGCGGCACAGATACGCAGTATTTT CASSLWREGGTDTQYF
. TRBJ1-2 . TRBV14 TGTGCCAGCAGCCAAGCAGGGGCCGCAGGGAGCTACACCTTC CASSQAGAAGSYTF
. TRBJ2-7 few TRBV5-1 TGCGCCAGCAGCTTGGACAGGGTGGCCTACGAGCAGTACTTC CASSLDRVAYEQYF
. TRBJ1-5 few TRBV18 TGTGCCAGCTCACCGACAGGTCCAGGGGCCCAGCATTTT CASSPTGPGAQHF
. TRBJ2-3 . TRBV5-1 TGCGCCAGCAGCTTCAGAAATCCAGATACGCAGTATTTT CASSFRNPDTQYF
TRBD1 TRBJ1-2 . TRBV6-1 TGTGCCAGCACCCCGGACAGGGCAAACTATGGCTACACCTTC CASTPDRANYGYTF
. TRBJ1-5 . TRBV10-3 TGTGCCATCAGTGGTACAGGGAACGGCAATCAGCCCCAGCATTTT CAISGTGNGNQPQHF
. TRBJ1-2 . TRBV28 TGTGCCAGCAGTTTGGATTTCGGCTATGGCTACACCTTC CASSLDFGYGYTF
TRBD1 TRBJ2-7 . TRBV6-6 TGTGCCAGCAGTTGGGACAGGAAGCTCTACGAGCAGTACTTC CASSWDRKLYEQYF
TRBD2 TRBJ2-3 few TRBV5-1 TGCGCCAGCAGCTTGGCCGGCGGGAGGGCGGCAGATACGCAGTATTTT CASSLAGGRAADTQYF
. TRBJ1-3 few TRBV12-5 TGTGCTAGTGGACGTGGGGCTCCTGGAAACACCATATATTTT CASGRGAPGNTIYF
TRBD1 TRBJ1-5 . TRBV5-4 TGTGCCAGCAGCTTAGACAGGGCCGGGATTCAGCCCCAGCATTTT CASSLDRAGIQPQHF
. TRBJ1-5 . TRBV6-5 TGTGCCAGCAGTTACGTCAGGGGTCAGCCCCAGCATTTT CASSYVRGQPQHF
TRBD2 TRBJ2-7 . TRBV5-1 TGCGCCAGCAGCTTGGGGACTAGCGGGAGCTACGAGCAGTACTTC CASSLGTSGSYEQYF
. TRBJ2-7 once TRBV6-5 TGTGCCAGCAGTTACGCGGGTCCCAGAGGAGACGAGCAGTACTTC CASSYAGPRGDEQYF
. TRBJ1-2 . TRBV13 TGTGCCAGCAGCTTAGGGGGATACTATGGCTACACCTTC CASSLGGYYGYTF
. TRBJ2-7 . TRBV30 TGTGCCTGGAGAGTAGGCGAGCAGTACTTC CAWRVGEQYF
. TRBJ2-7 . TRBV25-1 TGTGCCAGCAGTGAATCCAGGTTGGGCCACTACGAGCAGTACTTC CASSESRLGHYEQYF
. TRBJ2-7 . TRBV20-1 TGCAGTGCTAGTAGGCAATACGAGCAGTACTTC CSASRQYEQYF
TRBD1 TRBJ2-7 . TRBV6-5 TGTGCCAGCAGTTACTCGACAGGGGCGTCGGGAGAGCAGTACTTC CASSYSTGASGEQYF
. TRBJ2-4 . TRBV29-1 TGCAGCGGGAGAGGGCTAGCCAAAAACATTCAGTACTTC CSGRGLAKNIQYF
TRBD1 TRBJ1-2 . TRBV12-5 TGTGCTAGTGGTTCGCCGGGACAGGGGGCTTCGGGCTACACCTTC CASGSPGQGASGYTF
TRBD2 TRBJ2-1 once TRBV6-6 TGTGCCAGCAGTTACAGCGGGACCGTCGGTAATGAGCAGTTCTTC CASSYSGTVGNEQFF
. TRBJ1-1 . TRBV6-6 TGTGCCAGCACACGGACGGCGAACACTGAAGCTTTCTTT CASTRTANTEAFF
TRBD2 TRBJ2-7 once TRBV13 TGTGCCAGCAGCCCCGGGCCGGGACTAGCGGGACTCGAGCAGTACTTC CASSPGPGLAGLEQYF
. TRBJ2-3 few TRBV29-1 TGCAGCCAAGCCGGGGCAGATACGCAGTATTTT CSQAGADTQYF
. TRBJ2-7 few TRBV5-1 TGCGCCAGCAGTTTCTCGAGGGACACCCCTCTCGAGCAGTACTTC CASSFSRDTPLEQYF
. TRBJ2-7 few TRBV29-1 TGCAGCGTCACCAGCTCCTACGAGCAGTACTTC CSVTSSYEQYF
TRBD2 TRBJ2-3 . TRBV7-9 TGTGCCAGCAGCCCCGGGACTAGCGGGAGCACAGATACGCAGTATTTT CASSPGTSGSTDTQYF
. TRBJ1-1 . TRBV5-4 TGTGCCAGCAGCTTGGCCGAGGGTCTTACTACTGAAGCTTTCTTT CASSLAEGLTTEAFF
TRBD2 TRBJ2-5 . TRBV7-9 TGTGCCAGCAGCATGGGACTAGCCCATGGAGAGACCCAGTACTTC CASSMGLAHGETQYF
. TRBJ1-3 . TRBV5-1 TGCGCCAGCCGCCTGGACTGGGAGCCTGGAAACACCATATATTTT CASRLDWEPGNTIYF
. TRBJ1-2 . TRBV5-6 TGTGCCAGCAGCTTACAGGCTTACTATGGCTACACCTTC CASSLQAYYGYTF
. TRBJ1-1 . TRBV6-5 TGTGCCAGCAATCGGCAGATGAACACTGAAGCTTTCTTT CASNRQMNTEAFF
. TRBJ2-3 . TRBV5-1 TGCGCCAGCAGTTCCTTCGACGGAGCAGATACGCAGTATTTT CASSSFDGADTQYF
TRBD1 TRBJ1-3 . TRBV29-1 TGCAGCGCCCAATCGGGACAGGGGAACACCATATATTTT CSAQSGQGNTIYF
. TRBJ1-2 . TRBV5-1 TGCGCCAGCAGCTTACAACCCCAAAGGAGCTATGGCTACACCTTC CASSLQPQRSYGYTF
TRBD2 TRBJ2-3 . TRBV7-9 TGTGCCAGCAGCTTTGGACTAGCGGGAGGGCCAGATACGCAGTATTTT CASSFGLAGGPDTQYF
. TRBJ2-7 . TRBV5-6 TGTGCCAGCAGCTTATACTACGAGCAGTACTTC CASSLYYEQYF
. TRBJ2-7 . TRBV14 TGTGCCAGCAGCCAATCACGGCGGGATTACGAGCAGTACTTC CASSQSRRDYEQYF
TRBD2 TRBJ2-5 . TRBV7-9 TGTGCCAGCAGCTTTTCGGGGGGGACCCAGTACTTC CASSFSGGTQYF
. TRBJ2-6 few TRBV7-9 TGTGCCAGCAGCGGCCAGGGTTCTGGGGCCAACGTCCTGACTTTC CASSGQGSGANVLTF
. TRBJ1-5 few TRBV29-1 TGCAGCGTCGGACAGTATAGCAATCAGCCCCAGCATTTT CSVGQYSNQPQHF
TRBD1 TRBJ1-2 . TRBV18 TGTGCCAGCTCGCCGACAGGGTTCTATGGCTACACCTTC CASSPTGFYGYTF
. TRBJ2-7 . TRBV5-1 TGCGCCAGCAGCCCAAGCTACACAGGGGCGGGACCCTACGAGCAGTACTTC CASSPSYTGAGPYEQYF
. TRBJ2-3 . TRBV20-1 TGCAGTGCCCCTGCCGGAGATACGCAGTATTTT CSAPAGDTQYF
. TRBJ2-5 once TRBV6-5 TGTGCCAGCAGCACTGGGATGGAGACCCAGTACTTC CASSTGMETQYF
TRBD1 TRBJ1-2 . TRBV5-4 TGTGCCAGCAGCCATCGACAGGGGGACTATGGCTACACCTTC CASSHRQGDYGYTF
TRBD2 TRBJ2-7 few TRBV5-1 TGCGCCAGCAGCTTGGGTAATAGCGGGAGGGACTACGAGCAGTACTTC CASSLGNSGRDYEQYF
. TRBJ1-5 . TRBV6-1 TGTGCCAGCAGTGAAAGGGGAGAGCCCCAGCATTTT CASSERGEPQHF
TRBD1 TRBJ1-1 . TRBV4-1 TGCGCCAGCAGCCAAAGACAGGGCGAGGCTGAAGCTTTCTTT CASSQRQGEAEAFF
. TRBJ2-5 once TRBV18 TGTGCCAGCTCACCAGAGAAGACCCAGTACTTC CASSPEKTQYF
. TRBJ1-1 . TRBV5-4 TGTGCCAGCAGCTTGGGGGGAGAGGAGTTGAACACTGAAGCTTTCTTT CASSLGGEELNTEAFF